This T cell receptor beta chain originates from a study of CXCR3-negative and CXCR3-positive naive CD8 T cells. Broader study findings: Surface CD5 matched across naive subsets, and TRB CDR3 properties served to infer TCR strength. Memory, not naive, CXCR3-negative and CXCR3-positive cells differed in TRBV-TRBJ usage. The TRB CDR3s that CXCR3-positive naive cells carried were more hydrophobic than those of CXCR3-negative naive cells. Each naive subset displayed comparably high diversity, whereas memory CD8+ cells displayed much lower diversity.

The CDR3 has 14 residues. Germline V CDR1 and CDR2: KGHSH, LQKENI. Carrying UMI labels, the TRB cDNA libraries were prepared through 5' RACE. From the 5' RACE reads, TCRdb lists one entry per CDR3 protein and no DNA. Its table lists about 89,000 distinct CDR3 sequences. Details on this clonotype: Its specificity is not known.

Triplicates of 300,000 or so cells were sorted from each CD8+ T cell subset. The rearrangement joins TRBV18 to TRBJ1-2; the TRBD1 assignment by TCRdb is unverifiable without DNA. This sequence was found in a human donor in good health. Some clones in this sample may be carry-over from other donors' samples. The sample consisted of naive CXCR3+ CD8+ T cells from blood. The subset: CD45RO-CCR7+CD27+CD95- naive CD8+ T cells expressing CXCR3 (TNR3+). The CDR3 sequence is CASSPPQDRGGYTF. Full variable domain (remainder filled in from reference TRBV18 and TRBJ1-2): NAGVMQNPRHLVRRRGQEARLRCSPMKGHSHVYWYRQLPEEGLKFMVYLQKENIIDESGMPKERFSAEFPKEGPSILRIQQVVRGDSAAYFCASSPPQDRGGYTFGSGTRLTVV.